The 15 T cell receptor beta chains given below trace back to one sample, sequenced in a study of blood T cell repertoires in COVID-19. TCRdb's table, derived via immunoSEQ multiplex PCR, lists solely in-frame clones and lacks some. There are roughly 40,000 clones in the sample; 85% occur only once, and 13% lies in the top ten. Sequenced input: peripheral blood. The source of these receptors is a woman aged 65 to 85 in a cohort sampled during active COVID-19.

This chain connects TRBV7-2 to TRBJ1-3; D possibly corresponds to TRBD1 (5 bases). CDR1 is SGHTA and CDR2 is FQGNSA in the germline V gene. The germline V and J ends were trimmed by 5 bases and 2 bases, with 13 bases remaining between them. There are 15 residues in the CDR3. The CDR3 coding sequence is TGTGCCAGCAGCCAGCAATCGGGGGCTGGAAACACCATATATTTT. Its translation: CASSQQSGAGNTIYF.

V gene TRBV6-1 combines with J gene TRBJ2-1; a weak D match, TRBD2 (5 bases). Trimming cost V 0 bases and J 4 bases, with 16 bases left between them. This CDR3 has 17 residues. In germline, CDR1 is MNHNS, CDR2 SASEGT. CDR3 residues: CASSEALQSGGYNEQFF. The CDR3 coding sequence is TGTGCCAGCAGTGAAGCGCTTCAAAGCGGTGGATACAATGAGCAGTTCTTC.

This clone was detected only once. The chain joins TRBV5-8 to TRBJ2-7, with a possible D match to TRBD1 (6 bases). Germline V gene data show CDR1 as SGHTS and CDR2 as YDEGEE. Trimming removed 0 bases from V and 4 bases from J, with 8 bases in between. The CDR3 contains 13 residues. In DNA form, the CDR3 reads TGTGCCAGCAGCTTGGGGACAGTTTACGAGCAGTACTTC. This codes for CASSLGTVYEQYF.

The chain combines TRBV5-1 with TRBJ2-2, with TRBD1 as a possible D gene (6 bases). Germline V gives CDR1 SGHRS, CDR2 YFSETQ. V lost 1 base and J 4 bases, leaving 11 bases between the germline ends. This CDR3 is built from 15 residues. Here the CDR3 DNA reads TGCGCCAGCAGCTTGACAGGGTACGGCACCGGGGAGCTGTTTTTT. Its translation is CASSLTGYGTGELFF.

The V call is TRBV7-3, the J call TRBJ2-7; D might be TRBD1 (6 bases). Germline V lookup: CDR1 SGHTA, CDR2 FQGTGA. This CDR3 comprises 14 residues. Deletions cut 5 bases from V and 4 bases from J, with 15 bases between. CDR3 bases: TGTGCCAGCAGCCGTGCCGACAGGCGGTACGAGCAGTACTTC. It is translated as CASSRADRRYEQYF.

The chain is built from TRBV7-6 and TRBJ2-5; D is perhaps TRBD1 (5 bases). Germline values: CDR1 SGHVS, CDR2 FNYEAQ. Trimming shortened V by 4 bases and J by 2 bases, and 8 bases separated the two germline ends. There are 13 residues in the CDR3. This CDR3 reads CASSSRQQETQYF. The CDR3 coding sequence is TGTGCCAGCAGCTCTCGACAGCAAGAGACCCAGTACTTC.

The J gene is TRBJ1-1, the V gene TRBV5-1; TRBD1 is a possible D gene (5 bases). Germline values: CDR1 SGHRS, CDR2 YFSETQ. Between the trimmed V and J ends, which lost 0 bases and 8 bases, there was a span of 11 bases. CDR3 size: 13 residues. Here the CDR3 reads CASSLGGGKEAFF. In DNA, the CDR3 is TGCGCCAGCAGCTTGGGCGGGGGAAAGGAAGCTTTCTTT.

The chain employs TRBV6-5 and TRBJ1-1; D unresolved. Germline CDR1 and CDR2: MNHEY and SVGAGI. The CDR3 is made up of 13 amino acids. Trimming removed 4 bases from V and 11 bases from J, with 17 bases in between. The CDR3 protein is CASSSRHGSSAFF. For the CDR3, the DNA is TGTGCCAGCAGTTCCCGGCACGGGAGTAGCGCTTTCTTT.

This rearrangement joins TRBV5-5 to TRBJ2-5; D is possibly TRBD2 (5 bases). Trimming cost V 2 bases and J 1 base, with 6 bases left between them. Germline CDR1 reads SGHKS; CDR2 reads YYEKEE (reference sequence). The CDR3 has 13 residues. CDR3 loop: CASSFSGQETQYF. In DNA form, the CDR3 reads TGTGCCAGCAGCTTCAGCGGCCAAGAGACCCAGTACTTC.

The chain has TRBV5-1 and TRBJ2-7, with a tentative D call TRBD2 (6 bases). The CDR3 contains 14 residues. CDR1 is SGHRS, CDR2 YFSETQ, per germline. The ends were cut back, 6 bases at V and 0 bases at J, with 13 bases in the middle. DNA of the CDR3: TGCGCCAGCATTCCTAGCGCTAACTCCTACGAGCAGTACTTC. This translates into CASIPSANSYEQYF.

The CDR3, as DNA: TGTGCCAGCAGCCACGGACAGGGTCTCTACGAGCAGTACTTC. Its protein is CASSHGQGLYEQYF. This chain links TRBV3-1 (or the pseudogene TRBV3-2) with TRBJ2-7; 8 nucleotides agree with TRBD1. V was pared by 3 bases and J by 3 bases, with 4 bases of the junction left unmatched. CDR3 length equals 14 residues. Germline loops: CDR1 LGHDT, CDR2 YNNKEL (reference sequence).

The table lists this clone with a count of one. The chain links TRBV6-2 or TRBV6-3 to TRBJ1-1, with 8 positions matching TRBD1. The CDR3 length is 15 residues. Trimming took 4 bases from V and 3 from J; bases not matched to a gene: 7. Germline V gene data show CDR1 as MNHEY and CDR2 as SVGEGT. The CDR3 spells CASSFGDRLHTEAFF. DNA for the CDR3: TGTGCCAGCAGTTTTGGGGACAGGCTTCACACTGAAGCTTTCTTT.

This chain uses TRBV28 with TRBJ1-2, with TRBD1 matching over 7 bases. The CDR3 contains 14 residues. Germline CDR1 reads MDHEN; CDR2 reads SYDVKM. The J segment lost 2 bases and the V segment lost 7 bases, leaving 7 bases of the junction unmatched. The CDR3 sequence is CASKGQVLNYGYTF. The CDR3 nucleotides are TGTGCCAGCAAAGGACAGGTCCTGAACTATGGCTACACCTTC.

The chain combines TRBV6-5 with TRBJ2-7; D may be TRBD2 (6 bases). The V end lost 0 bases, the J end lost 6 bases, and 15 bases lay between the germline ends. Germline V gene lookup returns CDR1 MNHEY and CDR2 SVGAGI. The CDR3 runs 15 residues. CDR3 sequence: CASSYSTHGGAEQYF. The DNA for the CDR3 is TGTGCCAGCAGTTACTCGACCCATGGCGGGGCCGAGCAGTACTTC.

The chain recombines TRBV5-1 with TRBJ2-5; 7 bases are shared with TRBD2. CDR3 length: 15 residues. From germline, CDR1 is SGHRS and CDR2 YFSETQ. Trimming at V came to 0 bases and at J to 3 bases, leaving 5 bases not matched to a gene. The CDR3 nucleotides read TGCGCCAGCAGCTTGGGGCTAGCGGCTGAAGAGACCCAGTACTTC. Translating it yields CASSLGLAAEETQYF.